The 32 T cell receptor beta chains listed next were all sequenced from one sample in a study of blood T cells in healthy people across ages. Next came a second PCR, run for about 6 to 12 cycles, which used a sample-barcoded 5' primer along with a J-beta primer mix. A single record per CDR3 protein comes from TCRdb applying MiXCR to the 5' RACE reads. Of about 930,000 distinct CDR3 sequences listed, about 29% are singletons. These data are also associated with another study on T cells of mothers and their children.

The sequenced sample consisted of blood. The receptors were gathered from a woman aged 40 to 49 in good health.

The rearrangement links TRBV25-1 to TRBJ1-1; no clear D gene. The CDR3 contains 11 residues. V was clipped by 7 bases and J by 10 bases, with 13 bases between them. Germline V gene sequence: CDR1 MGHDK, CDR2 SYGVNS. CDR3 nucleotides: TGTGCCAGCATCGCCAGCGGCGGAGCTTTCTTT. Its protein is CASIASGGAFF.

This clonotype was seen more than once but under ten times. V is TRBV20-1 and J is TRBJ2-4, with unresolved D. Trimming removed 1 base at V and 0 bases at J, with 7 bases between. The CDR3 length is 14 residues. The germline V gene encodes CDR1 DFQATT and CDR2 SNEGSKA (reference sequence). The CDR3 reads CSARGGLAKNIQYF. The CDR3 DNA sequence: TGCAGTGCTAGAGGAGGTCTAGCCAAAAACATTCAGTACTTC.

This clonotype is a singleton in its sample. The CDR3 bases are TGTGCCAGCAGATCGAAAACAGGGGGAGGAGAGGGCTACACCTTC. Translating it yields CASRSKTGGGEGYTF. The gene calls are TRBV7-9 and TRBJ1-2, with TRBD1 identical over 8 bases. V lost 6 bases to trimming and J lost 8 bases; unmatched junction nucleotides: 14. The CDR3 is 15 amino acids. Germline-derived CDR1 and CDR2 are SEHNR and FQNEAQ (reference sequence).

In its sample, this clonotype was seen a few times. The CDR3 spells CASSLAVGNEKLFF. The CDR3 nucleotides read TGTGCCAGCAGCTTGGCAGTGGGGAATGAAAAACTGTTTTTT. The J gene is TRBJ1-4, the V gene TRBV5-5; no firm D call. Per germline, CDR1 SGHKS and CDR2 YYEKEE (reference sequence). The CDR3 totals 14 residues. Trimming pared 0 bases from V and 5 bases from J, leaving 8 bases between.

J is TRBJ2-5 and V is TRBV27, with TRBD2 identical over 11 bases. V shed 5 bases and J 2 bases; nucleotides not matched to a gene: 10. CDR3 length: 17 amino acids. Germline-derived CDR1 and CDR2 are MNHEY and SMNVEV (reference sequence). The DNA of the CDR3 is TGTGCCAGCAGTCTTCTAACTAGCGGGGGCCCACAAGAGACCCAGTACTTC. This encodes CASSLLTSGGPQETQYF.

The chain joins TRBV6-2 or TRBV6-3 to TRBJ1-1; D is ambiguous. This CDR3 contains 12 residues. The germline CDR1 and CDR2 sequences are MNHEY and SVGEGT. V lost 5 bases, J lost 3 bases, and 7 bases lay in between. The CDR3 loop is CASSEPYTEAFF. CDR3 nucleotides: TGTGCCAGCAGTGAACCGTACACTGAAGCTTTCTTT.

This clonotype was recorded a few times. The V and J genes are TRBV28 and TRBJ1-2; D call uncertain. The germline gives CDR1 MDHEN, CDR2 SYDVKM. The CDR3 spans 15 residues. Trimming took 2 bases from V and 5 from J, leaving 15 bases between them. As DNA, the CDR3 is TGTGCCAGCAGTTTACTTATCCGGGGAGGGTATGGCTACACCTTC. Translated, it gives CASSLLIRGGYGYTF.

This chain joins TRBV3-1 and TRBJ1-3, with D hard to call. V was cut by 4 bases and J by 0 bases, with 13 bases left in between. Germline V CDR1 and CDR2: LGHDT, YNNKEL (reference sequence). The CDR3 contains 16 residues. Here the CDR3 DNA reads TGTGCCAGCAGCCGGTTCCAGGAGAGCTCTGGAAACACCATATATTTT. It codes for CASSRFQESSGNTIYF. Full variable domain (remainder filled in from reference TRBV3-1 and TRBJ1-3): DTAVSQTPKYLVTQMGNDKSIKCEQNLGHDTMYWYKQDSKKFLKIMFSYNNKELIINETVPNRFSPKSPDKAHLNLHINSLELGDSAVYFCASSRFQESSGNTIYFGEGSWLTVV.

The V and J genes are TRBV25-1 and TRBJ2-3; the D gene is possibly TRBD2 (7 bases). Trimming stripped 2 bases from V and 4 bases from J, with 13 bases between. CDR3 length: 15 amino acids. The V gene's germline CDR1 is MGHDK and CDR2 SYGVNS. The CDR3 DNA follows: TGTGCCAGCAGTGAAGTGGGGGGGCCCCCAGATACGCAGTATTTT. Protein: CASSEVGGPPDTQYF.

V usage is TRBV20-1 and J usage is TRBJ2-7; 10 nucleotides match TRBD1. This CDR3 has 14 amino acids. Germline loops: CDR1 DFQATT, CDR2 SNEGSKA (reference sequence). The CDR3 DNA sequence: TGCGGTGTAACGCCCGGACAGGGGGGCTACGAGCAGTACTTC. It codes for CGVTPGQGGYEQYF.

This clonotype has at least ten counts. The chain recombines TRBV7-2 with TRBJ2-1; no reliable D call. This CDR3 comprises 17 residues. Germline V CDR1 and CDR2: SGHTA, FQGNSA. Trimming took 1 base from V and 4 from J, leaving 17 bases between them. The CDR3 loop is CASSLEQYETLYNEQFF. The DNA of the CDR3 is TGTGCCAGCAGCTTAGAGCAATACGAGACCTTGTACAATGAGCAGTTCTTC.

This clonotype was recorded a few times. The chain recombines TRBV7-3 with TRBJ1-1; D call uncertain. CDR1 SGHTA and CDR2 FQGTGA come from the germline V gene. CDR3 length equals 13 residues. Deletions cut 2 bases from V and 1 base from J, with 5 bases between. This chain's CDR3 is CASSLWENTEAFF. DNA for the CDR3: TGTGCCAGCAGCTTATGGGAGAACACTGAAGCTTTCTTT.

This clonotype was found many times. V is TRBV25-1 and J is TRBJ1-6; 9 bases line up with TRBD1. Unmatched junction bases numbered 8, after V lost 4 bases and J lost 10 bases. The CDR3 extends over 15 amino acids. Germline values: CDR1 MGHDK, CDR2 SYGVNS. CDR3 loop: CASSGATGGRSPLHF. The CDR3, as DNA: TGTGCCAGCAGTGGGGCAACAGGGGGCAGGTCACCCCTCCACTTT.

The table lists this clonotype with a few counts. A much larger clone differs from this one at a single base, so this may be a read error. The V gene is TRBV4-1, the J gene TRBJ2-6; 9 bases agree with TRBD1. Germline lookup yields CDR1 MGHRA and CDR2 YSYEKL. The CDR3 sequence is 19 residues long. In DNA, the CDR3 is TGCGCCAGCAGCCCAAGAGGACAGGGGAAAATCGCTGGGGCCAACGTCCGGACTTTC. This sequence encodes CASSPRGQGKIAGANVRTF.

The table lists this clonotype with a few counts. V gene TRBV10-3 combines with J gene TRBJ2-4; tentatively, D is TRBD1 or TRBD2 (5 bases each). Germline assignment: CDR1 ENHRY and CDR2 SYGVKD. V lost 5 bases, J lost 7 bases, and 12 bases lay in between. This CDR3 has 13 amino acids. The CDR3 DNA sequence: TGTGCCATCAGTTCCGGGAAGGGGAACATTCAGTACTTC. Its translation: CAISSGKGNIQYF.

Concerning this clonotype itself: The junction departs from the called germline gene at one end, perhaps through a read error. The chain couples TRBV7-6 to TRBJ2-3; 8 bases line up with TRBD1. Germline lookup yields CDR1 SGHVS and CDR2 FNYEAQ. The CDR3 contains 17 residues. The CDR3 loop is CASSPARGRRGTDTRYF. CDR3 nucleotides: TGTGCCAGCAGCCCGGCCAGGGGGCGCCGGGGCACAGATACGCGGTATTTT.

This clonotype has just a few counts. DNA of the CDR3: TGCAGTTGCCACGGGACTAGCGGGGGGGCCGAGTTCTTC. The encoded protein is CSCHGTSGGAEFF. The rearrangement joins TRBV29-1 to TRBJ2-1, with 16 bases aligning to TRBD2. Germline V CDR1 and CDR2: SQVTM, ANQGSEA. The length of the CDR3 is 13 residues.

In its sample, this clonotype was seen once. The CDR3 sequence: CASSLIARAREKLFF. CDR3 in DNA: TGTGCCAGCAGTCTAATCGCCCGGGCCAGGGAAAAACTGTTTTTT. V usage is TRBV27 and J usage is TRBJ1-4; D gene ambiguous. Germline loops: CDR1 MNHEY, CDR2 SMNVEV (reference sequence). V was cut by 5 bases and J by 8 bases, with 18 bases left in between. The length of the CDR3 is 15 residues.

Many counts were recorded for this clonotype. The chain links TRBV7-2 to TRBJ2-1, with 7 bases lining up with TRBD1. This CDR3 has 14 amino acids. Germline loops: CDR1 SGHTA, CDR2 FQGNSA. Trimming took 4 bases from V and 7 from J; bases not matched to a gene: 7. The CDR3: CASSSQGVLNEQFF. In DNA, the CDR3 is TGTGCCAGCAGCTCCCAGGGGGTGCTGAATGAGCAGTTCTTC.

V is TRBV28 and J is TRBJ2-1; 7 nucleotides agree with TRBD2. Germline V lookup: CDR1 MDHEN, CDR2 SYDVKM. The CDR3 sequence is 13 residues long. The ends lost 6 bases at V and 3 bases at J; junction bases unmatched: 2. The CDR3 reads CASRGGYYNEQFF. DNA for the CDR3: TGTGCCAGCAGGGGGGGGTACTACAATGAGCAGTTCTTC. The whole variable domain, remainder taken from reference TRBV28 and TRBJ2-1, is DVKVTQSSRYLVKRTGEKVFLECVQDMDHENMFWYRQDPGLGLRLIYFSYDVKMKEKGDIPEGYSVSREKKERFSLILESASTNQTSMYLCASRGGYYNEQFFGPGTRLTVL.

The sample holds many counts of this clonotype. The CDR3 DNA sequence: TGTGCCATCAGTCAGGGAAGCATGGGAGCAGATACGCAGTATTTT. It encodes CAISQGSMGADTQYF. The J gene is TRBJ2-3, the V gene TRBV10-3; either TRBD1 or TRBD2 may supply D (5 bases each). This CDR3 has 15 residues. Germline loops: CDR1 ENHRY, CDR2 SYGVKD. Trimming cost V 5 bases and J 4 bases, with 16 bases left between them.

This clonotype was counted a few times. V gene TRBV12-3 or TRBV12-4 combines with J gene TRBJ1-2, with 8 bases that match TRBD1. V trimming: 4 bases; J trimming: 8 bases; junction bases outside the gene matches: 9. The CDR3 runs to 14 residues. The CDR3 DNA reads as TGTGCCAGCAGTTCCCTCACAGGGGGTCGAGGCTACACCTTC. It yields the protein CASSSLTGGRGYTF.

This clonotype was observed at least ten times. The J gene is TRBJ2-3, the V gene TRBV12-3 or TRBV12-4; D gene uncertain. V lost 4 bases, J lost 6 bases, and 11 bases lay in between. The CDR3 length is 13 residues. CDR3 coding DNA: TGTGCCAGCAGTTCCAACCTTGCGGATACGCAGTATTTT. It specifies CASSSNLADTQYF.

The gene calls are TRBV11-2 and TRBJ2-7, with TRBD2 matching 8 bases. The CDR3 is 14 amino acids. After removal of 2 bases from V and 3 bases from J, the junction contained 3 bases not matched to a gene. Germline loops: CDR1 SGHAT, CDR2 FQNNGV. The CDR3 region is CASSLSGGLYEQYF. DNA for the CDR3: TGTGCCAGCAGCTTAAGCGGGGGACTCTACGAGCAGTACTTC.

This clonotype was seen only a few times. DNA for the CDR3: TGTGCCAGCTCACCAGCACAGGAAAACATTCAGTACTTC. This codes for CASSPAQENIQYF. The chain has TRBV18 and TRBJ2-4; the D gene is possibly TRBD1 (5 bases). The CDR3 runs 13 residues. Germline V gives CDR1 KGHSH, CDR2 LQKENI. Trimming pared 2 bases from V and 5 bases from J, leaving 7 bases between.

This clonotype appeared many times. The CDR3 protein is CSVESGGAYEQYF. The DNA of the CDR3 is TGCAGCGTTGAAAGCGGGGGAGCTTACGAGCAGTACTTC. The chain couples TRBV29-1 to TRBJ2-7; 8 nucleotides line up with TRBD2. The junction had 4 bases not matched to a gene; V was cut back by 2 bases and J by 4 bases. From germline, CDR1 is SQVTM and CDR2 ANQGSEA. The CDR3 totals 13 residues.

This clonotype was found many times. This chain links TRBV4-1 with TRBJ1-6; the D gene is possibly TRBD1 (6 bases). Germline-derived CDR1 and CDR2 are MGHRA and YSYEKL. V gave up 5 bases and J gave up 7 bases, with 9 bases separating them. This CDR3 has 13 amino acids. CDR3 region: CASSGQGNSPLHF. The DNA of the CDR3 is TGCGCCAGCAGCGGTCAGGGGAATTCACCCCTCCACTTT.

With respect to this clonotype: One junction end does not reproduce the germline sequence, and a read error may be involved. The J gene is TRBJ2-4, the V gene TRBV28, with a tentative D call TRBD1 (6 bases). The germline CDR1 and CDR2 sequences are MDHEN and SYDVKM. The CDR3 sequence is 17 residues long. The CDR3 loop reads CASSLSRQVVAKNVQYF. CDR3 DNA sequence: TGTGCCAGCAGTTTATCCCGACAGGTGGTGGCCAAAAACGTTCAGTACTTC.

The sample holds a few counts of this clonotype. This chain uses TRBV6-6 with TRBJ1-2; 7 nucleotides line up with TRBD1. CDR3 size: 15 residues. CDR1 and CDR2 (germline): MNHNY, SVGAGI (reference sequence). J gave up 7 bases and V 8 bases, and 16 bases lay outside the gene matches. This chain's CDR3 is CASSNPNDREAGYTF. CDR3 coding DNA: TGTGCCAGCTCCAATCCCAACGACAGGGAGGCTGGCTACACCTTC.

The rearrangement joins TRBV12-3 or TRBV12-4 to TRBJ1-4; the match to TRBD1 covers 8 bases. The CDR3 extends over 14 amino acids. J was trimmed by 5 bases and V by 6 bases; bases with no gene match: 5. The CDR3 is CASRSTGGNEKLFF. The CDR3, as DNA: TGTGCCAGCAGATCTACAGGGGGGAATGAAAAACTGTTTTTT.

This clonotype appeared a few times. Germline and junction disagree at one end, which may indicate a read error. V is TRBV20-1 and J is TRBJ2-1, with D possibly TRBD1 on 6 matching bases. The CDR3 totals 14 residues. Germline V CDR1 and CDR2: DFQATT, SNEGSKA (reference sequence). CDR3 sequence reads: CCARVTGTYNEQFF. The CDR3, as DNA: TGCTGTGCTAGAGTGACAGGAACCTACAATGAGCAGTTCTTC.

The chain has TRBV27 and TRBJ2-4, with 9 bases matching TRBD1. Gene TRBJ2-7 matches the end of the DNA better, so the J call may be wrong. The germline V gene encodes CDR1 MNHEY and CDR2 SMNVEV (reference sequence). CDR3 size: 14 residues. The DNA for the CDR3 is TGTGCCAGCAGTTCGCCGACAGGGGGTGCCGAGCAGTACTTC. Its protein product is CASSSPTGGAEQYF.